The 11 T cell receptor beta chains below come from one sample, sequenced in a study of cytomegalovirus exposure and HLA in healthy donors (dated by TCRdb to about 2017). Library construction relied on the immunoSEQ multiplex PCR assay. The multiplex PCR relied on a mix of 60 forward primers for TCR Vbeta segments and 13 reverse primers for TCR Jbeta segments. In TCRdb, the immuneACCESS table is reduced to in-frame sequences with V and J assigned. These tables do not hold every clone; where another copy was compared, an unresolved V gene accounts for under half, and the others remain unexplained. Within this sample are 200,000 to 250,000 clones, with over 65% of them counted one time only. Roughly a sixth of the sample goes to the ten largest clones. Sequencing used PBMCs. These receptors were collected from a middle-aged man in good health and CMV-seronegative.

The chain combines TRBV10-3 with TRBJ2-7; 11 nucleotides agree with TRBD2. Losses at the gene ends were 7 bases for V and 6 bases for J; bases not matched to a gene: 11. Germline V gene data show CDR1 as ENHRY and CDR2 as SYGVKD. There are 15 residues in the CDR3. The CDR3 is CAIKTLAGGSGEQYF. The CDR3 nucleotides are TGTGCCATCAAGACGCTAGCGGGAGGATCTGGCGAGCAGTACTTC.

To note about this clone: At one boundary the junction diverges from the germline segment, which might be a read error. This sequence joins TRBV7-9 and TRBJ2-3; D is perhaps TRBD2 (5 bases). The germline V gene encodes CDR1 SEHNR and CDR2 FQNEAQ (reference sequence). The CDR3 is made up of 15 amino acids. The CDR3 region is CSSSFGGSSTDTQYF. DNA for the CDR3: TGTTCCAGCAGCTTCGGCGGGTCTAGCACAGATACGCAGTATTTT.

The rearrangement joins TRBV6-6 to TRBJ1-1; TRBD1 aligns across 9 bases. From germline, CDR1 is MNHNY and CDR2 SVGAGI (reference sequence). V lost 5 bases to trimming and J lost 2 bases; unmatched junction nucleotides: 6. The CDR3 totals 15 residues. The CDR3 coding sequence is TGTGCCAGCAGTAACGTACAGGGGGCTAACACTGAAGCTTTCTTT. Its protein is CASSNVQGANTEAFF.

CDR3 in amino acids: CASSLRGGQGSYGEDTQYF. As DNA, the CDR3 is TGTGCCAGCAGTTTAAGGGGGGGACAGGGATCATACGGGGAGGATACGCAGTATTTT. The V and J genes are TRBV28 and TRBJ2-3, with 9 nucleotides matching TRBD1. Looked up from germline, CDR1 is MDHEN and CDR2 is SYDVKM. The CDR3 is made up of 19 amino acids. V lost 2 bases to trimming and J lost 6 bases; unmatched junction nucleotides: 18. Together with reference TRBV28 and TRBJ2-3, the CDR3 gives the full variable domain: DVKVTQSSRYLVKRTGEKVFLECVQDMDHENMFWYRQDPGLGLRLIYFSYDVKMKEKGDIPEGYSVSREKKERFSLILESASTNQTSMYLCASSLRGGQGSYGEDTQYFGPGTRLTVL.

The J gene is TRBJ2-1, the V gene TRBV7-9; 8 bases line up with TRBD2. The CDR3 sequence is 15 residues long. CDR1 is SEHNR and CDR2 is FQNEAQ in the germline V gene (reference sequence). V lost 1 base and J lost 2; bases outside the gene matches: 1. CDR3 sequence (DNA): TGTGCCAGCAGCTTAGGCGGGAGGCCCTACAATGAGCAGTTCTTC. Encoded protein: CASSLGGRPYNEQFF.

This clone appeared once. The CDR3 does not end in the conserved phenylalanine or tryptophan, so this is likely a read error. The rearrangement joins TRBV4-1 to TRBJ2-7, with D maybe TRBD1 (5 bases). Trimming stripped 3 bases from V and 0 bases from J, with 12 bases between. The length of the CDR3 is 15 residues. Germline V gene data show CDR1 as MGHRA and CDR2 as YSYEKL. The CDR3 bases are TGCGCCAGCAGCCAGGACGACACAGGCTCCTACGAGCAGTACCTC. This gives the protein CASSQDDTGSYEQYL.

The chain joins TRBV30 to TRBJ1-5, with 8 bases identical to TRBD1. Trimming removed 1 base from V and 9 bases from J; junction bases left unmatched: 2. The germline CDR1 and CDR2 sequences are GTSNPN and SVGIG (reference sequence). The CDR3 consists of 12 residues. For the CDR3, the DNA is TGTGCCTGGAGTGCACAGGGGGGGCCCCAGCATTTT. Its protein is CAWSAQGGPQHF. Looking up the rest from reference TRBV30 and TRBJ1-5 gives the full variable domain: SQTIHQWPATLVQPVGSPLSLECTVEGTSNPNLYWYRQAAGRGLQLLFYSVGIGQISSEVPQNLSASRPQDRQFILSSKKLLLSDSGFYLCAWSAQGGPQHFGDGTRLSIL.

This clone was observed a handful of times. This chain connects TRBV6-4 to TRBJ2-1; TRBD2 agrees at 10 bases. The CDR3 totals 15 residues. Germline trimming cut 2 bases from V and 2 bases from J; bases unmatched to any gene: 0. Germline values: CDR1 MRHNA, CDR2 SNTAGT. The CDR3 here is CASSDSGGAYNEQFF. The CDR3 DNA follows: TGTGCCAGCAGTGACAGCGGGGGGGCCTACAATGAGCAGTTCTTC.

V is TRBV25-1 and J is TRBJ2-1, with a weak D call TRBD2 (6 bases). This CDR3 has 18 amino acids. V was clipped by 3 bases and J by 5 bases, with 23 bases between them. Germline V CDR1 and CDR2: MGHDK, SYGVNS. The CDR3 region is CASSDPRQPSGSHNEQFF. The CDR3, as DNA: TGTGCCAGCAGTGACCCTCGTCAGCCCAGCGGGTCACACAATGAGCAGTTCTTC.

The chain employs TRBV27 and TRBJ1-4, with D possibly TRBD1 on 6 matching bases. Germline V gene sequence: CDR1 MNHEY, CDR2 SMNVEV (reference sequence). V lost 5 bases and J 0 bases, leaving 10 bases between the germline ends. The CDR3 runs to 15 residues. CDR3 nucleotides: TGTGCCAGCAGTCCGACAGGAACAACTAATGAAAAACTGTTTTTT. This gives the protein CASSPTGTTNEKLFF.

The chain combines TRBV19 with TRBJ1-5; D is unclear. The CDR3 loop spans 14 amino acids. Germline V lookup: CDR1 LNHDA, CDR2 SQIVND (reference sequence). V dropped 5 bases and J dropped 7 bases, with 15 bases sitting between them. The chain's CDR3 is CASSEAGRHQPQHF. The CDR3 nucleotides are TGTGCCAGTAGTGAAGCCGGGAGGCACCAGCCCCAGCATTTT.